The T cell receptor (beta chain) under discussion was sequenced for a study of blood T cells in healthy people across ages. This CDR3 is 16 amino acids long. Trimming took 0 bases from V and 7 from J; bases not matched to a gene: 9. Per the germline V gene, CDR1 is SGHRS and CDR2 is YFSETQ. The use of a sample-barcoded 5' primer and a J-beta primer mix characterized a second PCR of roughly 6 to 11 cycles. TCRdb used MiXCR to reprocess the 5' RACE reads, holding one entry per CDR3 protein. Altogether some 730,000 distinct CDR3 sequences are present, about 20% being singletons, with the ten largest covering roughly 22%.

J is TRBJ2-1 and V is TRBV5-1; the match to TRBD2 covers 8 bases. What was sequenced was blood. This sequence was found in a man aged 65 to 85 in good health. The CDR3 coding sequence is TGCGCCAGCAGCTTGGCTACCGCGGGAGGAATGAATGAGCAGTTCTTC. It specifies CASSLATAGGMNEQFF.